This T cell receptor (beta chain) originates from a study of shared clonotypes between healthy human individuals. The assay was immunoSEQ multiplex PCR, and TCRdb's table has in-frame clones only and misses some. The sample carries about 990,000 clones, about 80% recorded once. Germline loops: CDR1 SGHTA, CDR2 FQGNSA. V gave up 5 bases and J gave up 0 bases, with 14 bases separating them. The CDR3 length is 15 residues. The sequence derives from a man between 18 and 35 years old in good health. Some clones in this sample may be carry-over from other donors' samples. The chain is built from TRBV7-2 and TRBJ2-7, with D maybe TRBD1 (6 bases). The sample comprised memory CD4+ T cells from PBMCs. Documented subset: CD45RA-negative fraction. The CDR3 DNA reads as TGTGCCAGCAGCCTACAGGGTACCACCTCCTACGAGCAGTACTTC. This codes for CASSLQGTTSYEQYF.